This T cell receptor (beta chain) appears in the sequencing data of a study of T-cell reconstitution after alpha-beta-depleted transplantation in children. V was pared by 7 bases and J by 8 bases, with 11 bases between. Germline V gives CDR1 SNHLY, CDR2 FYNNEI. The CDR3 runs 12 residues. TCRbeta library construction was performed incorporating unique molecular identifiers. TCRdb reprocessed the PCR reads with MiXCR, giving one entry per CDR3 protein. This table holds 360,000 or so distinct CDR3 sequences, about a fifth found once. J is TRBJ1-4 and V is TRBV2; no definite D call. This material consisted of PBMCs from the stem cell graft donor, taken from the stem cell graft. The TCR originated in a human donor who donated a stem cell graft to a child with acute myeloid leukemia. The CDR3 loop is CASTMTREKLFF. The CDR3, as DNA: TGTGCCAGCACTATGACCAGGGAAAAACTGTTTTTT.